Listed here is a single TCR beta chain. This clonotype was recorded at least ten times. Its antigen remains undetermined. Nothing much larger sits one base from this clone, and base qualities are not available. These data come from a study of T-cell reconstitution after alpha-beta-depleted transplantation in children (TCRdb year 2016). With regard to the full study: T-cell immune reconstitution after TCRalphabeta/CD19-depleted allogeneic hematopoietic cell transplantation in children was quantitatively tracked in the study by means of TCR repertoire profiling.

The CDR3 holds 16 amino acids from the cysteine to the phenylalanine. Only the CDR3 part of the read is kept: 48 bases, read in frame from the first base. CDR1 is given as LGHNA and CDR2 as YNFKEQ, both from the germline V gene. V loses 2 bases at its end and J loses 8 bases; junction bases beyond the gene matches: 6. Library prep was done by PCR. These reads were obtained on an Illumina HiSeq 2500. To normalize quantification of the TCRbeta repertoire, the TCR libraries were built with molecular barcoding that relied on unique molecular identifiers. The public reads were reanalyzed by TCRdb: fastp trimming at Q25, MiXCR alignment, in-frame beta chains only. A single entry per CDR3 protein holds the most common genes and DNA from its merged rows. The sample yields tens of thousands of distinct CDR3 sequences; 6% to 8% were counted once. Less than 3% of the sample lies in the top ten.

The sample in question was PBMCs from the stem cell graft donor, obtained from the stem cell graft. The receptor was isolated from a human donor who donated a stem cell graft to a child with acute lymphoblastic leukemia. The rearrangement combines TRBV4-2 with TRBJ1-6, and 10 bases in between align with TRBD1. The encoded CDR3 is CASSQRDRGTDSPLHF. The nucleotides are TGTGCCAGCAGCCAACGGGACAGGGGAACCGATTCACCCCTCCACTTT.